This TCR beta chain was sequenced in a study of cytomegalovirus exposure and HLA in healthy donors. Study observations and caveats: It was approximately 150 TCR beta chains that were listed as cytomegalovirus-associated.

Concerning this clone: The antigen is not known.

Every donor was a healthy person donating bone marrow. Germline V gene data show CDR1 as SGHDN and CDR2 as FVKESK. Between the trimmed V and J ends, which lost 0 bases and 14 bases, there was a span of 17 bases. The CDR3 runs to 15 residues. Both 60 Vbeta primers and 13 Jbeta primers went into the PCR. In the original processing: In a later analysis, the count reached 82 million or so unique TCR beta chains, with 8.5 million to 14 million shared. Method: immunoSEQ multiplex PCR; TCRdb's copy keeps in-frame clones and lacks some. From that table come the V and J calls and clone size; the DNA was used to work out D and trimming. The sample lists 180,000 or so clones; 70% to 80% were seen once.

This chain links TRBV14 with TRBJ1-6; unclear D gene. The sample comprised PBMCs. This clonotype was obtained from a man between 18 and 35 years old in good health and CMV-seronegative. The CDR3 loop is CASSQDSGVATALHF. Here the CDR3 DNA reads TGTGCCAGCAGCCAAGATTCGGGAGTTGCCACTGCCCTCCACTTT.